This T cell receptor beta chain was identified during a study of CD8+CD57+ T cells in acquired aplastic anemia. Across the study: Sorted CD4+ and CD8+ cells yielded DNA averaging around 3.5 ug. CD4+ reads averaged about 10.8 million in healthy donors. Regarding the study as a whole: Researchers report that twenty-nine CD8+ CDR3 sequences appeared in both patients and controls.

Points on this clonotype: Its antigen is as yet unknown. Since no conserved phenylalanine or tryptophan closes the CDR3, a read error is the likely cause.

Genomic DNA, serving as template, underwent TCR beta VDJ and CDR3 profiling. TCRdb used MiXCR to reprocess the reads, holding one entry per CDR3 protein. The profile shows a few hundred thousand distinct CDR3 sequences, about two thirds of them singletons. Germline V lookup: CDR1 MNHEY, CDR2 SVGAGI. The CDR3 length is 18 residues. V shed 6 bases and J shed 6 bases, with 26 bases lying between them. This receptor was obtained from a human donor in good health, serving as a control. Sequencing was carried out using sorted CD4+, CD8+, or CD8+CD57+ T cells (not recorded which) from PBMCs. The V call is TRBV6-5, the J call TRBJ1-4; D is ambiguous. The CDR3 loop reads CASSLGDGRPMDDEKLFS. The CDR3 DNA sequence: TGTGCCAGCAGCTTAGGAGATGGCAGGCCCATGGACGATGAAAAACTGTTTTCT.